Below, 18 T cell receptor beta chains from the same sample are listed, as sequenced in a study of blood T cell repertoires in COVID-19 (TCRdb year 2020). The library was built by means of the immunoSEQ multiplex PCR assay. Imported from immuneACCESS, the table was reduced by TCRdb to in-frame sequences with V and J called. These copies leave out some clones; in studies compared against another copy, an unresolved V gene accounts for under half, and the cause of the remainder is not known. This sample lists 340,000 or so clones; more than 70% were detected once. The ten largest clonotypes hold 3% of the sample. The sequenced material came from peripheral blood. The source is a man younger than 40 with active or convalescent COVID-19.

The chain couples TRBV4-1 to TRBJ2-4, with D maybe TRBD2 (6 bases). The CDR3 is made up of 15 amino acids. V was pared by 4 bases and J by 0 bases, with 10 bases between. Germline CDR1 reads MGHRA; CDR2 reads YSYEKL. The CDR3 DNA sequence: TGCGCCAGCAGCCCCCCGGGACTAGCCAAAAACATTCAGTACTTC. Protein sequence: CASSPPGLAKNIQYF.

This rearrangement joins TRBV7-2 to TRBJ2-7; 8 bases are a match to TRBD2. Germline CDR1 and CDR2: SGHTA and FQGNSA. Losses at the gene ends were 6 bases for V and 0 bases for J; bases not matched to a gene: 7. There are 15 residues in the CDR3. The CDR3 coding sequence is TGTGCCAGCAGAGTACTAGCGGTACCCTCCTACGAGCAGTACTTC. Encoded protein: CASRVLAVPSYEQYF.

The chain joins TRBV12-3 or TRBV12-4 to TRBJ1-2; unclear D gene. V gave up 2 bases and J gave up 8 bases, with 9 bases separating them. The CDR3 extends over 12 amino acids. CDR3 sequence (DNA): TGTGCCAGCAGTTTACAAGCCTGGGGCTACACCTTC. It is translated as CASSLQAWGYTF.

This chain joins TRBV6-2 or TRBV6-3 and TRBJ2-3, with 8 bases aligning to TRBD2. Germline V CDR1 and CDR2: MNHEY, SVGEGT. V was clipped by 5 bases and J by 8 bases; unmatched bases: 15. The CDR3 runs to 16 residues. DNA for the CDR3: TGTGCCAGCAGTCGAGGTAGCGGGGCCCCCGTCCCTACGCAGTATTTT. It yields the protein CASSRGSGAPVPTQYF.

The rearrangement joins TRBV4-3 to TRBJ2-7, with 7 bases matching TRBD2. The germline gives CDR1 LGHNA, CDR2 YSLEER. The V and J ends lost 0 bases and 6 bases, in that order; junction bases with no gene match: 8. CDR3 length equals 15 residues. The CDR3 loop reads CASSQDRGGAREQYF. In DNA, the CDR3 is TGCGCCAGCAGCCAAGATCGGGGAGGGGCGCGCGAGCAGTACTTC.

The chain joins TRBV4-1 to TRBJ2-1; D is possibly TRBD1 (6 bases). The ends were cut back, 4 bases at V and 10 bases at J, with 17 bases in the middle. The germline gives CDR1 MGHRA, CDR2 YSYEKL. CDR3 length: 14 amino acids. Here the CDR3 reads CASSRATGLGEQFF. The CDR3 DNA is TGCGCCAGCAGCCGGGCGACAGGCCTGGGAGAGCAGTTCTTC.

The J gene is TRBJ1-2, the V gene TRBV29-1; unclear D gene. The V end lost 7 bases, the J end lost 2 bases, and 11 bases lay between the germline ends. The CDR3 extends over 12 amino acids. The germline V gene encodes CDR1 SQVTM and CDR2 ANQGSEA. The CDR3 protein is CSDFDKNYGYTF. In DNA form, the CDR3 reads TGCAGCGATTTCGACAAGAACTATGGCTACACCTTC.

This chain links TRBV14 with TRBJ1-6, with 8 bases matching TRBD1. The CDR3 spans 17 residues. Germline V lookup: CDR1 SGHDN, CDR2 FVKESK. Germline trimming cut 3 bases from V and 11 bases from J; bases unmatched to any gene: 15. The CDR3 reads CASSHLSPDRERTPLHF. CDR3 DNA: TGTGCCAGCAGCCACCTCTCCCCGGACAGGGAGAGGACACCCCTCCACTTT.

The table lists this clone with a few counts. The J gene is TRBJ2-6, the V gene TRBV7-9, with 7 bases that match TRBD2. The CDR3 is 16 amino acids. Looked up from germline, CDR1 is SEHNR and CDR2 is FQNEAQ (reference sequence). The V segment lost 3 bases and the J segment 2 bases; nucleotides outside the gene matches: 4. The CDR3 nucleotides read TGTGCCAGCAGCTTCTCGGGGGGTGCTGGGGCCAACGTCCTGACTTTC. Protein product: CASSFSGGAGANVLTF.

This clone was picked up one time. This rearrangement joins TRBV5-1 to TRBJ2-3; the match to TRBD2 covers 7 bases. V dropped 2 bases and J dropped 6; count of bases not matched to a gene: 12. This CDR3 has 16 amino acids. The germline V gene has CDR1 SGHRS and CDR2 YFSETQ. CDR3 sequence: CASSLSSGPRGDTQYF. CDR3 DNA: TGCGCCAGCAGCTTATCTAGCGGCCCTCGTGGGGATACGCAGTATTTT. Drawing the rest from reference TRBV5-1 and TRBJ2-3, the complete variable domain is KAGVTQTPRYLIKTRGQQVTLSCSPISGHRSVSWYQQTPGQGLQFLFEYFSETQRNKGNFPGRFSGRQFSNSRSEMNVSTLELGDSALYLCASSLSSGPRGDTQYFGPGTRLTVL.

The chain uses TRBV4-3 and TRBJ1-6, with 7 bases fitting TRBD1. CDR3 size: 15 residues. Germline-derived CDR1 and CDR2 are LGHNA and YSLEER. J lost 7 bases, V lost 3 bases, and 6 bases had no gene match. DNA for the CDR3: TGCGCCAGCAGCCACGGACCAGGGGGAAATTCACCCCTCCACTTT. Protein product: CASSHGPGGNSPLHF.

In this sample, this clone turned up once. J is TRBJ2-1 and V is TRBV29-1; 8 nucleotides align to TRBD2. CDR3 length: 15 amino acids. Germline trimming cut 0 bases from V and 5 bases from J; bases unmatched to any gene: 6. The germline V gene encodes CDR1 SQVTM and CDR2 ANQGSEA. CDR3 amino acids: CSVEDQGLVNNEQFF. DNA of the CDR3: TGCAGCGTTGAAGATCAGGGACTAGTTAACAATGAGCAGTTCTTC.

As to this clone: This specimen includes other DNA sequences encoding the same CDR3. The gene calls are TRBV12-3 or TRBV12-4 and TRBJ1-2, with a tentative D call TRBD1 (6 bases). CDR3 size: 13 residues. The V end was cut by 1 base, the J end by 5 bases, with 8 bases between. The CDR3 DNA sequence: TGTGCCAGCAGTTTAGGCAGGGGTTATGGCTACACCTTC. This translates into CASSLGRGYGYTF.

The CDR3 nucleotides read TGTGCGGCCGGGACAGGGACCTACGAGCAGTACTTC. Its translation: CAAGTGTYEQYF. The chain employs TRBV30 and TRBJ2-7, with 9 bases aligning to TRBD1. The CDR3 sequence is 12 residues long. Germline V gene lookup returns CDR1 GTSNPN and CDR2 SVGIG (reference sequence).

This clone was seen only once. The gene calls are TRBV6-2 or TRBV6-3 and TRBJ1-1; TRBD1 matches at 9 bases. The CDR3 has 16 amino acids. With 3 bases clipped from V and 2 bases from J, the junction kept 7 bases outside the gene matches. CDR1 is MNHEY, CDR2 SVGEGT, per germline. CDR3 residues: CASSYKGDRANTEAFF. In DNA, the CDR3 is TGTGCCAGCAGTTATAAAGGGGACAGGGCCAACACTGAAGCTTTCTTT.

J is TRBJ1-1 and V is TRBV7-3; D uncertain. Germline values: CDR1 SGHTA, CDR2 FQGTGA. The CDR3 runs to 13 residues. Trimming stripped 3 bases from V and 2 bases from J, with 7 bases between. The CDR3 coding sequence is TGTGCCAGCAGCTTCACAGTTAACACTGAAGCTTTCTTT. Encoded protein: CASSFTVNTEAFF.

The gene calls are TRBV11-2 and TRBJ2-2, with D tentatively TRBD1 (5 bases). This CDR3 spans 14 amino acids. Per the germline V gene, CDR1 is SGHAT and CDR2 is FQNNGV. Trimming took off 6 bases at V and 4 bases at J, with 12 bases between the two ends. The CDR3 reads CASSQIRGTGELFF. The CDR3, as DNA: TGTGCCAGCAGTCAAATAAGGGGCACCGGGGAGCTGTTTTTT.

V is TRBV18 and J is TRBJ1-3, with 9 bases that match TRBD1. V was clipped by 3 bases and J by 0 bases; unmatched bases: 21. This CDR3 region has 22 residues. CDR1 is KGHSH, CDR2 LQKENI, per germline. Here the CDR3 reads CASSPPGQGSLWTPSSGNTIYF. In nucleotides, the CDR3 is TGTGCCAGCTCACCCCCGGGACAGGGAAGTTTATGGACCCCGAGCTCTGGAAACACCATATATTTT.